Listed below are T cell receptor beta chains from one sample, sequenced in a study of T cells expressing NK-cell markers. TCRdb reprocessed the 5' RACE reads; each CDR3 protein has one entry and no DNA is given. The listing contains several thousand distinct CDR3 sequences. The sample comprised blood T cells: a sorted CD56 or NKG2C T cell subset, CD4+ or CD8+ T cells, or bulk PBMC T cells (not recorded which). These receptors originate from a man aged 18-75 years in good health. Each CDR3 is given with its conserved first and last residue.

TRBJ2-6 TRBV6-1 CASSEAESSGANVLTF
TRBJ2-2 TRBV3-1 CASSHSDVNTGELFF
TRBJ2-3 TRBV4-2 CASSQEMREISTDTQYF
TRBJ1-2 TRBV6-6 CASSWRGSRGYTF